This TCR beta chain comes out of a study of technical replicates of blood from a handful of donors. Between the trimmed V and J ends, which lost 2 bases and 6 bases, there was a span of 15 bases. This CDR3 region has 14 residues. Germline loops: CDR1 SGHRS, CDR2 YFSETQ. The assay was immunoSEQ multiplex PCR, and TCRdb's table has in-frame clones only and misses some. This sample has some 58,000 clones, with around 95% found just once. The chain uses TRBV5-1 and TRBJ2-7, with D maybe TRBD2 (5 bases). The clonotype comes from a human donor in good health. Specimen: T cells isolated from PBMCs. CDR3 bases: TGCGCCAGCAGCTTAGAAAATGCGGGTGGCGAGCAGTACTTC. Encoded protein: CASSLENAGGEQYF.